This TCR beta chain was obtained from a study of cytomegalovirus exposure and HLA in healthy donors. Germline V gene lookup returns CDR1 LGHNA and CDR2 YSLEER. The CDR3 has 16 amino acids. Trimming pared 0 bases from V and 2 bases from J, leaving 8 bases between. Notes on the study in general: Being productive about 90% or about 30% of the time was typical of most TCR beta V segments in an earlier analysis. In a later analysis, CMV-associated beta chains were mostly HLA-associated, it appeared.

In the PCR, 60 Vbeta and 13 Jbeta primers were used. TCRdb keeps only in-frame clones here, not all; method: immunoSEQ multiplex PCR. This sample has 150,000 or so clones; approximately 71% occur once, and the top ten carry about 8%. Comment on this clone: Its antigen is as yet unknown.

This clonotype originated in a woman aged 40 to 49 in good health and CMV-seropositive. This rearrangement joins TRBV4-3 to TRBJ2-6; D is uncertain. The material sequenced was PBMCs. The CDR3: CASSQDLAAGANVLTF. CDR3 DNA sequence: TGCGCCAGCAGCCAAGATCTCGCAGCTGGGGCCAACGTCCTGACTTTC.